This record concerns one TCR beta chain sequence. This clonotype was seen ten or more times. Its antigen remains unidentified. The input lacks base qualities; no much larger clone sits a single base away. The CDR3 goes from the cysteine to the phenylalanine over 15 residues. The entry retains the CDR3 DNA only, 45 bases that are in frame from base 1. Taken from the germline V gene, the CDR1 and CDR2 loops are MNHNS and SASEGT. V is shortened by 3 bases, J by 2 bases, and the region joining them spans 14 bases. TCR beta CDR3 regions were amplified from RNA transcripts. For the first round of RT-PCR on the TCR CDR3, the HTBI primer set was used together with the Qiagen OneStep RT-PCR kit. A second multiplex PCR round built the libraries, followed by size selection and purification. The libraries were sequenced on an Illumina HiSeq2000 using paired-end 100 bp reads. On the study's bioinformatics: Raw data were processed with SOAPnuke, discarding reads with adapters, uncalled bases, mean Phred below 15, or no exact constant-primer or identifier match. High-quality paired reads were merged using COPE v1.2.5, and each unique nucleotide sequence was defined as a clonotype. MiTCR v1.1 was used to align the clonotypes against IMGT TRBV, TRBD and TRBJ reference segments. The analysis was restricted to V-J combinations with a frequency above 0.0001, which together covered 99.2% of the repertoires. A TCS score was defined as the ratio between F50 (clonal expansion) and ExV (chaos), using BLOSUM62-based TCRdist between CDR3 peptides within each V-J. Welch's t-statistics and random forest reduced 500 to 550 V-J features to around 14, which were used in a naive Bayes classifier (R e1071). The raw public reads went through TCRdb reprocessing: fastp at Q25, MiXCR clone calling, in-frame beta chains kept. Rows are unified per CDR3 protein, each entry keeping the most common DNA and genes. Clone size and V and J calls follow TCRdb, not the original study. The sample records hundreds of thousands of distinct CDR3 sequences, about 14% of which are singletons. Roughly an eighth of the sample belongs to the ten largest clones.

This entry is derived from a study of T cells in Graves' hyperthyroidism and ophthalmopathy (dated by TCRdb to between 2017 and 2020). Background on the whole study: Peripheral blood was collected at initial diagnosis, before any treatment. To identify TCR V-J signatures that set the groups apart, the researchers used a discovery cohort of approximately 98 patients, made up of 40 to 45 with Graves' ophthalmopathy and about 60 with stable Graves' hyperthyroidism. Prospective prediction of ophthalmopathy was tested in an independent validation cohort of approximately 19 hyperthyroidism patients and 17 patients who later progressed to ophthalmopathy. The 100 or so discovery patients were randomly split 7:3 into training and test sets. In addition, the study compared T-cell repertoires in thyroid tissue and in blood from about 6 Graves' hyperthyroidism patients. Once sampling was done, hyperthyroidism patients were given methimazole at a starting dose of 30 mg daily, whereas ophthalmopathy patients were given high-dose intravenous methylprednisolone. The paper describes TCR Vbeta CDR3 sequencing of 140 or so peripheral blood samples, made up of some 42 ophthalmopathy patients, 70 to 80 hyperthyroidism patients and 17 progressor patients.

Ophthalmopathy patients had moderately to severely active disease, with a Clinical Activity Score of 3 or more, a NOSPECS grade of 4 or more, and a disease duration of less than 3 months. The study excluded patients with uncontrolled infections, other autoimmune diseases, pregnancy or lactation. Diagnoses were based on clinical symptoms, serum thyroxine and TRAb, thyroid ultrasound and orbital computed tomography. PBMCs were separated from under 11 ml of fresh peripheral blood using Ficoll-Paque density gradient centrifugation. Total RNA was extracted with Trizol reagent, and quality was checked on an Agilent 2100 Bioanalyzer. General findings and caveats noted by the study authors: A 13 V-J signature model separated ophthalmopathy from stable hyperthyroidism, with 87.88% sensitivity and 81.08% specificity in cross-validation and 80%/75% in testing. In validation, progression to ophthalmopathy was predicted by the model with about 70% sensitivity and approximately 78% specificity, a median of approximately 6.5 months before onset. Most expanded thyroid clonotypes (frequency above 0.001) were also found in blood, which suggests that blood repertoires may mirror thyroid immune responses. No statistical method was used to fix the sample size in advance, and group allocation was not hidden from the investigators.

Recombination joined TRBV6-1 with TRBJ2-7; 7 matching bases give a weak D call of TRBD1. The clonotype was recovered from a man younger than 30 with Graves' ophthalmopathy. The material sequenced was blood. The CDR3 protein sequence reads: CASSDARGEPYEQYF. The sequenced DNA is TGTGCCAGCAGTGATGCCAGGGGGGAACCCTACGAGCAGTACTTC.